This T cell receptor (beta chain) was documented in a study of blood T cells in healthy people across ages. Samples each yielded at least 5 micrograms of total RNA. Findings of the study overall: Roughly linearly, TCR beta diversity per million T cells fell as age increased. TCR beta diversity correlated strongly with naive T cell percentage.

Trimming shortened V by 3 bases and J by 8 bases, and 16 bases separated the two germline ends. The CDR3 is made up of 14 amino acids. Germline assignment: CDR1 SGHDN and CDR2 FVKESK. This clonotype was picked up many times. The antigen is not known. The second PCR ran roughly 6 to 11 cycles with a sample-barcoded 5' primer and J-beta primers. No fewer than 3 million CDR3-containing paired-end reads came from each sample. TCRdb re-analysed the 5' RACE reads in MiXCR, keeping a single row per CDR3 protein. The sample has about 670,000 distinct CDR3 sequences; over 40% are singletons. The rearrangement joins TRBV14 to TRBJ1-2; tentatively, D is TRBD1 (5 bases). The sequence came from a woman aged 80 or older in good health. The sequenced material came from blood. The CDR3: CASSHGGAPYGYTF. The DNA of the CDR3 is TGTGCCAGCAGCCATGGAGGGGCCCCCTACGGCTACACCTTC.